This T cell receptor (beta chain) derives from a study of T cells in localized non-small cell lung cancer. Using immunoSEQ multiplex PCR, the repertoire was profiled, and TCRdb retains in-frame clones only, with some absent. The table includes over 35,000 clones, about four fifths detected once. Regarding this clone: Its antigen remains unidentified.

The V segment lost 5 bases and the J segment 1 base; nucleotides outside the gene matches: 6. This CDR3 contains 15 residues. Germline V lookup: CDR1 MNHEY, CDR2 SVGAGI. Study-level findings and limits: Adjacent uninvolved lung tissue had the highest T cell clonality, exceeding tumor.

The clonotype originates from a male donor at least 60 years old with stage II lung adenocarcinoma. Sequenced here: peripheral blood mononuclear cells, sampled before any cancer treatment. The rearrangement links TRBV6-5 to TRBJ1-1; 8 bases fit TRBD1. The DNA for the CDR3 is TGTGCCAGCAGTACTCTACAGGGGGGGAACACTGAAGCTTTCTTT. It specifies CASSTLQGGNTEAFF.